This is a list of T cell receptor beta chains from one sample in a study of T cells after yellow fever vaccination. MiXCR was run by TCRdb on the 5' RACE reads, yielding one entry per CDR3 protein. The table lists roughly 94,000 distinct CDR3 sequences, 7.5% to 10% of them singletons, with roughly 17% in the top ten. This specimen was CD8+ T cells not binding an NS4B(214-222) dextramer, sorted from PBMCs, taken more than 13 days after the first yellow fever vaccination. Receptor source: a man aged 18 to 35 who received the YFV17D yellow fever vaccine. Both conserved end residues are part of each CDR3. The order of the fields is CDR3 length, D gene, clone size, J gene, V gene, CDR3 protein, CDR3 DNA. A D gene is named only where the DNA matches it firmly. A clone size is listed for some rows: how often the clone was seen (once, few, many), or a class if it is expanded.

CDR3 length: 17; D gene: TRBD1; clone size: NA; J gene: TRBJ1-5; V gene: TRBV6-1; CDR3 protein: CASSGSRGRWGGQPQHF; CDR3 DNA: TGTGCCAGCAGTGGATCCAGGGGGCGGTGGGGCGGTCAGCCCCAGCATTTT
CDR3 length: 15; D gene: NA; clone size: many; J gene: TRBJ1-4; V gene: TRBV3-1; CDR3 protein: CASSPWTGHGEKLFF; CDR3 DNA: TGTGCCAGCAGCCCCTGGACTGGCCACGGCGAAAAACTGTTTTTT
CDR3 length: 13; D gene: TRBD2; clone size: NA; J gene: TRBJ2-5; V gene: TRBV12-3/TRBV12-4; CDR3 protein: CASGSGGQETQYF; CDR3 DNA: TGTGCCAGCGGAAGCGGGGGGCAAGAGACCCAGTACTTC
CDR3 length: 14; D gene: NA; clone size: many; J gene: TRBJ2-5; V gene: TRBV12-3/TRBV12-4; CDR3 protein: CASRDKGTGETQYF; CDR3 DNA: TGTGCCAGCAGGGATAAAGGGACGGGCGAGACCCAGTACTTC
CDR3 length: 16; D gene: NA; clone size: NA; J gene: TRBJ1-4; V gene: TRBV29-1; CDR3 protein: CSVEVEGYPSNEKLFF; CDR3 DNA: TGCAGCGTTGAAGTCGAGGGGTATCCGAGTAATGAAAAACTGTTTTTT
CDR3 length: 13; D gene: NA; clone size: NA; J gene: TRBJ2-5; V gene: TRBV13; CDR3 protein: CASSLGSEETQYF; CDR3 DNA: TGTGCCAGCAGCTTAGGTAGCGAGGAGACCCAGTACTTC
CDR3 length: 18; D gene: NA; clone size: NA; J gene: TRBJ2-7; V gene: TRBV7-6; CDR3 protein: CASSSGAGRRKKVDEQYF; CDR3 DNA: TGTGCCAGCAGCTCTGGGGCAGGGAGAAGAAAAAAAGTCGACGAGCAGTACTTC
CDR3 length: 13; D gene: NA; clone size: NA; J gene: TRBJ1-1; V gene: TRBV4-2; CDR3 protein: CASSPVVGTEAFF; CDR3 DNA: TGTGCCAGCAGCCCAGTGGTGGGCACTGAAGCTTTCTTT
CDR3 length: 16; D gene: NA; clone size: NA; J gene: TRBJ2-1; V gene: TRBV5-1; CDR3 protein: CASSLGLTSSYNEQFF; CDR3 DNA: TGCGCCAGCAGCCTTGGACTGACCAGCTCCTACAATGAGCAGTTCTTC
CDR3 length: 12; D gene: NA; clone size: many; J gene: TRBJ2-7; V gene: TRBV12-3/TRBV12-4; CDR3 protein: CASSLSVYEQYF; CDR3 DNA: TGTGCCAGCAGTTTATCGGTATACGAGCAGTACTTC
CDR3 length: 13; D gene: NA; clone size: few; J gene: TRBJ2-7; V gene: TRBV13; CDR3 protein: CASSLDSSYEQYF; CDR3 DNA: TGTGCCAGCAGCCTCGACTCATCCTACGAGCAGTACTTC
CDR3 length: 16; D gene: TRBD2; clone size: NA; J gene: TRBJ2-1; V gene: TRBV5-4; CDR3 protein: CASSPWLSGGQVEQFF; CDR3 DNA: TGTGCCAGCAGCCCCTGGTTATCGGGGGGGCAGGTTGAGCAGTTCTTC
CDR3 length: 16; D gene: NA; clone size: few; J gene: TRBJ1-5; V gene: TRBV12-3/TRBV12-4; CDR3 protein: CASSTNRVQSNQPQHF; CDR3 DNA: TGTGCCAGCAGTACCAACAGGGTCCAAAGCAATCAGCCCCAGCATTTT
CDR3 length: 12; D gene: NA; clone size: many; J gene: TRBJ1-3; V gene: TRBV9; CDR3 protein: CASSVGGNTIYF; CDR3 DNA: TGTGCCAGCAGCGTGGGCGGAAACACCATATATTTT
CDR3 length: 15; D gene: NA; clone size: few; J gene: TRBJ1-1; V gene: TRBV6-1; CDR3 protein: CASSQGRSMNTEAFF; CDR3 DNA: TGTGCCAGCAGCCAAGGACGGAGCATGAACACTGAAGCTTTCTTT
CDR3 length: 14; D gene: NA; clone size: many; J gene: TRBJ2-1; V gene: TRBV5-6; CDR3 protein: CASSLSLAYNEQFF; CDR3 DNA: TGTGCCAGCAGCTTGTCTTTGGCCTACAATGAGCAGTTCTTC
CDR3 length: 11; D gene: NA; clone size: few; J gene: TRBJ1-1; V gene: TRBV12-3/TRBV12-4; CDR3 protein: CASKVYTEAFF; CDR3 DNA: TGTGCCAGCAAAGTCTACACTGAAGCTTTCTTT
CDR3 length: 16; D gene: NA; clone size: NA; J gene: TRBJ1-1; V gene: TRBV4-1; CDR3 protein: CASSQAWGGMNTEAFF; CDR3 DNA: TGCGCCAGCAGCCAAGCATGGGGGGGTATGAACACTGAAGCTTTCTTT
CDR3 length: 13; D gene: NA; clone size: many; J gene: TRBJ2-1; V gene: TRBV30; CDR3 protein: CAWNWGDGNEQFF; CDR3 DNA: TGTGCCTGGAACTGGGGCGACGGGAATGAGCAGTTCTTC
CDR3 length: 12; D gene: NA; clone size: few; J gene: TRBJ1-2; V gene: TRBV12-3/TRBV12-4; CDR3 protein: CASRGTAYGYTF; CDR3 DNA: TGTGCCAGCAGAGGGACTGCCTATGGCTACACCTTC
CDR3 length: 15; D gene: NA; clone size: NA; J gene: TRBJ2-3; V gene: TRBV6-2/TRBV6-3; CDR3 protein: CASSSRTLVGDTQYF; CDR3 DNA: TGTGCCAGCAGTTCCCGGACCTTGGTGGGAGATACGCAGTATTTT
CDR3 length: 17; D gene: TRBD1; clone size: NA; J gene: TRBJ2-2; V gene: TRBV10-2; CDR3 protein: CASRQPRDRDRTGELFF; CDR3 DNA: TGCGCCAGCAGGCAACCCCGGGACAGGGACAGAACCGGGGAGCTGTTTTTT
CDR3 length: 14; D gene: NA; clone size: NA; J gene: TRBJ2-5; V gene: TRBV20-1; CDR3 protein: CSAEGLEYQETQYF; CDR3 DNA: TGCAGTGCTGAGGGACTCGAGTACCAAGAGACCCAGTACTTC
CDR3 length: 14; D gene: TRBD1; clone size: few; J gene: TRBJ2-7; V gene: TRBV6-1; CDR3 protein: CASTPGTGGYEQYF; CDR3 DNA: TGTGCCAGCACCCCCGGGACAGGGGGTTACGAGCAGTACTTC
CDR3 length: 18; D gene: NA; clone size: few; J gene: TRBJ1-5; V gene: TRBV4-3; CDR3 protein: CASSQAYRRHYSNQPQHF; CDR3 DNA: TGCGCCAGCAGCCAAGCTTACAGAAGACATTATAGCAATCAGCCCCAGCATTTT
CDR3 length: 16; D gene: NA; clone size: few; J gene: TRBJ2-3; V gene: TRBV10-1; CDR3 protein: CASSESSSGMADTQYF; CDR3 DNA: TGCGCCAGCAGTGAGTCTTCTTCAGGCATGGCAGATACGCAGTATTTT
CDR3 length: 18; D gene: TRBD2; clone size: NA; J gene: TRBJ2-1; V gene: TRBV7-6; CDR3 protein: CASSLPKETSGGFNEQFF; CDR3 DNA: TGTGCCAGCAGCTTACCCAAGGAGACTAGCGGGGGGTTCAATGAGCAGTTCTTC
CDR3 length: 16; D gene: TRBD1; clone size: few; J gene: TRBJ2-7; V gene: TRBV7-6; CDR3 protein: CASSLGAGTVNYEQYF; CDR3 DNA: TGTGCCAGCAGCTTGGGCGCCGGGACAGTTAACTACGAGCAGTACTTC
CDR3 length: 13; D gene: NA; clone size: few; J gene: TRBJ1-1; V gene: TRBV6-5; CDR3 protein: CASSYLQGPEAFF; CDR3 DNA: TGTGCCAGCAGTTATCTGCAGGGCCCTGAAGCTTTCTTT
CDR3 length: 14; D gene: NA; clone size: NA; J gene: TRBJ2-1; V gene: TRBV6-1; CDR3 protein: CASSISGLSNEQFF; CDR3 DNA: TGTGCCAGCAGTATTAGCGGACTTTCAAATGAGCAGTTCTTC
CDR3 length: 16; D gene: TRBD2; clone size: few; J gene: TRBJ2-5; V gene: TRBV20-1; CDR3 protein: CSGITWIAGEQETQYF; CDR3 DNA: TGCAGTGGGATTACCTGGATAGCGGGGGAACAAGAGACCCAGTACTTC
CDR3 length: 18; D gene: TRBD1; clone size: many; J gene: TRBJ1-1; V gene: TRBV7-8; CDR3 protein: CASSLALMADRENTEAFF; CDR3 DNA: TGTGCCAGCAGCTTAGCTCTAATGGCGGACAGGGAGAACACTGAAGCTTTCTTT
CDR3 length: 17; D gene: TRBD2; clone size: NA; J gene: TRBJ2-1; V gene: TRBV5-1; CDR3 protein: CASSVGLAGTSYNEQFF; CDR3 DNA: TGCGCCAGCAGCGTCGGACTAGCGGGGACCTCCTACAATGAGCAGTTCTTC
CDR3 length: 14; D gene: NA; clone size: few; J gene: TRBJ1-6; V gene: TRBV7-9; CDR3 protein: CASSLGGSSSPLHF; CDR3 DNA: TGTGCCAGCAGCTTAGGGGGGAGTTCTTCACCCCTCCACTTT
CDR3 length: 15; D gene: TRBD1; clone size: few; J gene: TRBJ1-2; V gene: TRBV15; CDR3 protein: CATSRDTGGGTGYTF; CDR3 DNA: TGTGCCACCAGCAGAGATACAGGGGGCGGTACGGGCTACACCTTC
CDR3 length: 14; D gene: NA; clone size: NA; J gene: TRBJ1-4; V gene: TRBV12-3/TRBV12-4; CDR3 protein: CASSFSSNNEKLFF; CDR3 DNA: TGTGCCAGCAGTTTCTCATCTAATAATGAAAAACTGTTTTTT
CDR3 length: 12; D gene: NA; clone size: NA; J gene: TRBJ2-3; V gene: TRBV11-2; CDR3 protein: CASSLGALAQYF; CDR3 DNA: TGTGCCAGCAGCTTAGGTGCGTTGGCGCAGTATTTT
CDR3 length: 14; D gene: NA; clone size: few; J gene: TRBJ2-7; V gene: TRBV5-6; CDR3 protein: CASSYGSGSYEQYF; CDR3 DNA: TGTGCCAGCAGCTACGGGTCCGGGAGCTACGAGCAGTACTTC
CDR3 length: 15; D gene: TRBD2; clone size: NA; J gene: TRBJ2-1; V gene: TRBV12-3/TRBV12-4; CDR3 protein: CASSYRTSSYNEQFF; CDR3 DNA: TGTGCCAGCAGTTATCGGACTAGCTCCTACAATGAGCAGTTCTTC